What follows describes a single T cell receptor beta chain. The source of the sample is a study of blood T cell repertoires in COVID-19. Study information: Collection of acute and convalescent COVID-19 samples took place in the United States, Italy and Spain.

As processed by the authors: Cell counts per sample came from amplifying reference gene primers. Here immunoSEQ multiplex PCR was the method, and the copy in TCRdb shows in-frame clones only, minus some. V, J and clone size were drawn from that table, and D and trimming were deduced from the DNA. Here the sample spans 110,000 or so clones, around four fifths being singletons. The V and J ends lost 5 bases and 10 bases respectively, with 12 bases between them. The CDR3 is made up of 12 amino acids. Germline lookup yields CDR1 KGHSH and CDR2 LQKENI. Sequencing used peripheral blood. The chain recombines TRBV18 with TRBJ2-1; tentatively, D is TRBD2 (5 bases). The receptor's source is a woman in her thirties or forties with acute or convalescent COVID-19. CDR3 in amino acids: CASSSRTGEQFF. In DNA form, the CDR3 reads TGTGCCAGCTCATCCCGGACGGGGGAGCAGTTCTTC.